The rows below give T cell receptor beta chains drawn from one sample of a study of HIV-infected children after antiretroviral therapy interruption. TCRdb called the 3' RACE reads again in MiXCR, with one record for every CDR3 protein. The sample has around 50,000 distinct CDR3 sequences, more than 3.5% seen once. The sample here was CD45RA+ CD4+ T cells from PBMCs, pooled from several time points, taken from a donor given antiretroviral therapy, either interrupted or continuous. These receptors were taken from a pool of human donors with HIV. CDR3s include the opening cysteine and the closing phenylalanine or tryptophan. A D gene is named only where the DNA matches it firmly. Clone sizes are given selectively: once, few, many, or a class where the clone is expanded.

abundance,d_gene,j_gene,v_gene,CDR3aa,CDR3nt
many,-,TRBJ2-7,TRBV5-1,CASSLVSDSYEQYF,TGCGCCAGCAGCTTGGTATCGGACTCCTACGAGCAGTACTTC
many,-,TRBJ1-4,TRBV28,CASKGLGSEKLFF,TGTGCCAGTAAGGGCCTCGGAAGTGAAAAACTGTTTTTT
few,-,TRBJ2-1,TRBV27,CASSSAALSYNEQFF,TGTGCCAGCAGTTCGGCAGCTTTATCCTACAATGAGCAGTTCTTC
many,TRBD2,TRBJ2-1,TRBV29-1,CSVESGLAEGNYNEQFF,TGCAGCGTTGAATCCGGACTAGCGGAGGGTAATTACAATGAGCAGTTCTTC
-,-,TRBJ2-3,TRBV7-2,CASSPSFRDTQYF,TGTGCCAGCAGCCCTAGTTTTAGGGATACGCAGTATTTT
many,-,TRBJ1-1,TRBV20-1,CSARDSRRNTEAFF,TGCAGTGCTAGGGACTCGAGGAGGAACACTGAAGCTTTCTTT
many,-,TRBJ1-2,TRBV28,CASSLGREGPYGYTF,TGTGCCAGCAGTTTAGGGAGGGAAGGGCCCTATGGCTACACCTTC
-,TRBD2,TRBJ2-7,TRBV7-8,CASSLQRGGYEQYF,TGTGCCAGCAGCTTACAGCGGGGGGGCTACGAGCAGTACTTC
many,-,TRBJ2-3,TRBV12-5,CASGFTGVDTQYF,TGTGCTAGTGGTTTTACGGGAGTAGATACGCAGTATTTT
few,-,TRBJ2-3,TRBV10-2,CASSVSSAGTDTQYF,TGCGCCAGCAGCGTATCTAGCGCTGGCACAGATACGCAGTATTTT
-,-,TRBJ2-7,TRBV28,CASSLGGSPYEQYF,TGTGCCAGCAGTTTAGGAGGCAGCCCCTACGAGCAGTACTTC
many,-,TRBJ2-1,TRBV3-1,CASSQDGLYNEQFF,TGTGCCAGCAGCCAAGATGGGCTCTACAATGAGCAGTTCTTC
many,TRBD2,TRBJ2-3,TRBV11-3,CASSSRGGGDTQYF,TGTGCCAGCAGCTCCCGGGGGGGGGGAGATACGCAGTATTTT
-,-,TRBJ2-2,TRBV29-1,CSANRDSNTGELFF,TGCAGCGCGAACCGGGACTCGAACACCGGGGAGCTGTTTTTT
many,-,TRBJ2-5,TRBV2,CASSEMTTFQETQYF,TGTGCCAGCAGTGAAATGACGACCTTTCAGGAGACCCAGTACTTC
many,TRBD1,TRBJ1-1,TRBV2,CASSGTGLNTEAFF,TGTGCCAGCAGCGGGACAGGGTTGAACACTGAAGCTTTCTTT
-,TRBD2,TRBJ2-1,TRBV12-3/TRBV12-4,CASSATGGRVNEQFF,TGTGCCAGCAGCGCTACGGGGGGTCGGGTCAATGAGCAGTTCTTC
-,TRBD1,TRBJ2-1,TRBV6-6,CASSLVPGQGLNEQFF,TGTGCCAGCAGCCTCGTGCCGGGACAGGGGCTCAATGAGCAGTTCTTC
many,-,TRBJ1-1,TRBV20-1,CSASLKGGNTEAFF,TGCAGTGCTTCCTTGAAGGGAGGGAACACTGAAGCTTTCTTT
few,-,TRBJ2-5,TRBV25-1,CASSPGGGRETQYF,TGTGCCAGCAGTCCAGGAGGGGGGCGAGAGACCCAGTACTTC
few,-,TRBJ2-5,TRBV20-1,CSASDKTQYF,TGCAGTGCCTCCGACAAGACCCAGTACTTC
many,-,TRBJ2-2,TRBV20-1,CSAPISRGIGELFF,TGCAGTGCTCCGATCTCACGGGGGATCGGGGAGCTGTTTTTT
many,-,TRBJ1-1,TRBV6-2/TRBV6-3,CASSSPGGFVWEAFF,TGTGCCAGCAGTTCACCGGGAGGATTCGTATGGGAAGCTTTCTTT
many,-,TRBJ1-3,TRBV5-1,CASSMAISGNTIYF,TGCGCCAGCAGCATGGCAATCTCTGGAAACACCATATATTTT
many,TRBD1,TRBJ1-5,TRBV5-1,CASSSGTGGFQPQHF,TGCGCCAGCAGCTCCGGGACAGGGGGCTTTCAGCCCCAGCATTTT
many,-,TRBJ1-1,TRBV6-6,CATREQGGTEAFF,TGTGCCACCAGGGAACAGGGAGGAACTGAAGCTTTCTTT
few,-,TRBJ1-5,TRBV20-1,CSARDRADYTVSYSNQPQHF,TGCAGTGCTAGAGATCGGGCAGACTATACCGTTTCTTATAGCAATCAGCCCCAGCATTTT
few,-,TRBJ2-3,TRBV6-1,CASSESSTDTQYF,TGTGCCAGCAGTGAATCTAGCACAGATACGCAGTATTTT
many,-,TRBJ2-5,TRBV29-1,CSARDSLETQYF,TGCAGCGCTCGGGACTCCTTGGAGACCCAGTACTTC
-,TRBD2,TRBJ2-1,TRBV12-3/TRBV12-4,CASSLTSGGLYNEQFF,TGTGCCAGCAGTTTGACTAGCGGGGGCTTATACAATGAGCAGTTCTTC
medium-sized,TRBD1,TRBJ1-2,TRBV25-1,CASRDSNYGYTF,TGTGCCAGCCGGGACAGCAACTATGGCTACACCTTC
many,TRBD2,TRBJ2-7,TRBV5-4,CASSLPSGGEKYEQYF,TGTGCCAGCAGCTTGCCCAGCGGGGGGGAAAAATACGAGCAGTACTTC
many,TRBD1,TRBJ2-1,TRBV6-6,CASSSGGTGGNEQFF,TGTGCCAGCAGTTCCGGCGGGACAGGGGGCAATGAGCAGTTCTTC
-,TRBD2,TRBJ2-4,TRBV4-2,CASSPQAGGENIQYF,TGTGCCAGCAGCCCCCAAGCGGGGGGTGAAAACATTCAGTACTTC
many,-,TRBJ2-5,TRBV5-1,CASSYLPASYLYQETQYF,TGCGCCAGCAGCTATCTACCCGCTAGCTATTTATACCAAGAGACCCAGTACTTC
many,-,TRBJ2-2,TRBV20-1,CSAPKGDTSLNTGELFF,TGCAGTGCTCCAAAAGGGGACACTTCGTTAAACACCGGGGAGCTGTTTTTT
many,-,TRBJ2-7,TRBV5-1,CASSLEGEQYF,TGCGCCAGCAGCTTGGAAGGCGAGCAGTACTTC
many,TRBD1,TRBJ2-7,TRBV3-1,CASSPGTGGAEQYF,TGTGCCAGCAGCCCCGGGACAGGGGGCGCCGAGCAGTACTTC
many,TRBD1,TRBJ1-2,TRBV5-1,CASRPGQGLFYGYTF,TGCGCCAGCAGACCCGGACAGGGACTCTTCTATGGCTACACCTTC
-,-,TRBJ2-5,TRBV11-2,CASSPTRGTTKTQYF,TGTGCCAGCAGCCCAACTCGGGGGACGACAAAGACCCAGTACTTC
many,TRBD1,TRBJ1-6,TRBV5-5,CASRRPEGANSPLHF,TGTGCCAGCAGACGTCCCGAGGGGGCCAATTCACCCCTCCACTTT
-,-,TRBJ1-5,TRBV28,CASSWGAHQPQHF,TGTGCCAGCAGTTGGGGGGCCCATCAGCCCCAGCATTTT
many,-,TRBJ1-1,TRBV10-3,CAISLGPGDTEAFF,TGTGCCATCAGTCTCGGACCCGGGGACACTGAAGCTTTCTTT
many,TRBD2,TRBJ2-3,TRBV30,CACYGLAGGPGTQYF,TGTGCCTGCTACGGACTAGCGGGGGGCCCTGGTACGCAGTATTTT
many,TRBD1,TRBJ2-2,TRBV20-1,CSVTRDRNTGELFF,TGCAGTGTGACCCGGGACAGGAACACCGGGGAGCTGTTTTTT
medium-sized,-,TRBJ1-6,TRBV27,CASSPGNFNNSPLHF,TGTGCCAGCAGTCCGGGGAATTTCAATAATTCACCCCTCCACTTT
many,TRBD1,TRBJ1-1,TRBV10-2,CASSEPNRGSNTEAFF,TGCGCCAGCAGTGAGCCAAACAGGGGGTCGAACACTGAAGCTTTCTTT
-,TRBD2,TRBJ2-5,TRBV6-2/TRBV6-3,CASSPLAGGGETQYF,TGTGCCAGCAGCCCCCTAGCGGGGGGAGGGGAGACCCAGTACTTC
many,TRBD1,TRBJ1-1,TRBV7-2,CASSLMGQLAEAFF,TGTGCCAGCAGCTTAATGGGACAGCTCGCTGAAGCTTTCTTT
many,-,TRBJ2-3,TRBV20-1,CSARGYSYSDTQYF,TGCAGTGCTAGAGGGTACAGTTACTCAGATACGCAGTATTTT
many,TRBD1,TRBJ1-3,TRBV12-3/TRBV12-4,CASRGQGSTIYF,TGTGCCAGCAGGGGACAGGGAAGCACCATATATTTT
many,TRBD2,TRBJ2-3,TRBV7-2,CASSLYSGERTDTQYF,TGTGCCAGCAGCCTCTATAGCGGGGAGAGGACAGATACGCAGTATTTT